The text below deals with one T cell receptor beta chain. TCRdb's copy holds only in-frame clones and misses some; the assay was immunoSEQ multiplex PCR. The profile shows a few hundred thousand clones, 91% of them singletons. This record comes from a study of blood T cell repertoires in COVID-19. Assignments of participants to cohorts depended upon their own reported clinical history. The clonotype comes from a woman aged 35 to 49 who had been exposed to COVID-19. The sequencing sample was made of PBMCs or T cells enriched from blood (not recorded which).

In DNA form, the CDR3 reads TGCGCCAGCAGCCCCGGGGGGGGCACTGAAGCTTTCTTT. As protein: CASSPGGGTEAFF. This chain joins TRBV10-2 and TRBJ1-1; D is perhaps TRBD1 (5 bases). Trimming shortened V by 6 bases and J by 4 bases, and 12 bases separated the two germline ends. Looked up from germline, CDR1 is WSHSY and CDR2 is SAAADI. The CDR3 runs to 13 residues.